A single sample is the source of the 30 T cell receptor beta chains below, sequenced in a study of OX40 agonist ivuxolimab in advanced cancers. TCRdb's copy holds only in-frame clones and misses some; the assay was immunoSEQ multiplex PCR. This sample has approximately 88,000 clones, with approximately 91% found just once. Sequencing used CD4+ or CD8+ T cells sorted from blood, obtained in a trial of the OX40 agonist ivuxolimab. The receptors derive from an adult with an advanced solid tumor such as melanoma, head and neck, liver or kidney cancer.

The chain links TRBV6-1 to TRBJ1-6; the D is unclear. The germline V and J ends were trimmed by 3 bases and 7 bases, with 19 bases remaining between them. Germline CDR1 reads MNHNS; CDR2 reads SASEGT. This CDR3 has 17 amino acids. The CDR3 DNA reads as TGTGCCAGCAGTGACGAGGGAGGGTCTCCGACGAATTCACCCCTCCACTTT. Encoded protein: CASSDEGGSPTNSPLHF.

This chain connects TRBV19 to TRBJ2-5, with 10 bases aligning to TRBD1. The DNA end is more similar to TRBJ2-7, so the J call may be wrong. CDR1 is LNHDA and CDR2 is SQIVND in the germline V gene (reference sequence). The CDR3 is made up of 13 amino acids. The CDR3 loop is CASSIRDRGEQYF. The CDR3 DNA sequence: TGTGCCAGTAGTATCCGGGACAGGGGCGAGCAGTACTTC.

The chain has TRBV7-8 and TRBJ1-6; D unresolved. CDR3 length: 13 amino acids. V lost 5 bases, J lost 9 bases, and 11 bases lay in between. Germline CDR1 is SGHVS and CDR2 is FQNEAQ. The DNA of the CDR3 is TGTGCCAGCAGCGACCAAGGCAGTTCACCCCTCCACTTT. Its protein product is CASSDQGSSPLHF. The full variable domain, rest sourced from reference TRBV7-8 and TRBJ1-6, is GAGVSQSPRYKVAKRGQDVALRCDPISGHVSLFWYQQALGQGPEFLTYFQNEAQLDKSGLPSDRFFAERPEGSVSTLKIQRTQQEDSAVYLCASSDQGSSPLHFGNGTRLTVT.

This clone was detected only once. The rearrangement uses TRBV4-1 and TRBJ1-5; 8 bases map to TRBD1. In germline, CDR1 is MGHRA, CDR2 YSYEKL. CDR3 length equals 15 residues. V lost 2 bases to trimming and J lost 3 bases; unmatched junction nucleotides: 3. The CDR3 sequence: CASSQSGGPNQPQHF. The CDR3 region has the DNA TGCGCCAGCAGCCAATCAGGGGGCCCCAATCAGCCCCAGCATTTT.

The chain links TRBV25-1 to TRBJ1-2, with D possibly TRBD1 on 5 matching bases. The CDR3 spans 12 residues. Trimming cost V 7 bases and J 8 bases, with 14 bases left between them. The germline V gene encodes CDR1 MGHDK and CDR2 SYGVNS. CDR3 sequence (DNA): TGTGCCAGCACCGCTGCAGGGAGAGGCTACACCTTC. Protein product: CASTAAGRGYTF.

The genes are TRBV5-1 and TRBJ2-1; the match to TRBD2 covers 12 bases. With 0 bases clipped from V and 5 bases from J, the junction kept 6 bases outside the gene matches. The germline gives CDR1 SGHRS, CDR2 YFSETQ. The CDR3 consists of 17 residues. In DNA, the CDR3 is TGCGCCAGCAGCTTGGTTCTAGCGGGAGGGTTCGACAATGAGCAGTTCTTC. The encoded protein is CASSLVLAGGFDNEQFF. Drawing the rest from reference TRBV5-1 and TRBJ2-1, the complete variable domain is KAGVTQTPRYLIKTRGQQVTLSCSPISGHRSVSWYQQTPGQGLQFLFEYFSETQRNKGNFPGRFSGRQFSNSRSEMNVSTLELGDSALYLCASSLVLAGGFDNEQFFGPGTRLTVL.

The genes are TRBV5-1 and TRBJ1-5; D call uncertain. The V end lost 4 bases, the J end lost 4 bases, and 9 bases lay between the germline ends. CDR3 length: 13 amino acids. From germline, CDR1 is SGHRS and CDR2 YFSETQ. CDR3 protein: CASSPNGNQPQHF. DNA of the CDR3: TGCGCCAGCAGCCCCAATGGGAATCAGCCCCAGCATTTT.

The gene calls are TRBV5-1 and TRBJ2-7; 10 nucleotides line up with TRBD2. The CDR3 covers 16 residues. The V segment lost 1 base and the J segment 2 bases; nucleotides outside the gene matches: 6. CDR1 SGHRS and CDR2 YFSETQ come from the germline V gene. The CDR3 region is CASSLQPSGSAYEQYF. Here the CDR3 DNA reads TGCGCCAGCAGCTTGCAGCCTAGCGGGAGTGCCTACGAGCAGTACTTC.

This chain connects TRBV27 to TRBJ2-7; TRBD2 aligns across 7 bases. V shed 4 bases and J 2 bases; nucleotides not matched to a gene: 5. The CDR3 is 14 residues long. Germline V CDR1 and CDR2: MNHEY, SMNVEV (reference sequence). Here the CDR3 reads CASSSWTRTYEQYF. CDR3 nucleotide sequence: TGTGCCAGCAGTTCCTGGACTAGAACCTACGAGCAGTACTTC.

This sequence joins TRBV19 and TRBJ2-2, with unresolved D. Trimming pared 6 bases from V and 5 bases from J, leaving 7 bases between. The CDR3 is 12 amino acids. From germline, CDR1 is LNHDA and CDR2 SQIVND (reference sequence). The CDR3 nucleotides are TGTGCCAGTAGCTGGGGAACCGGGGAGCTGTTTTTT. This translates into CASSWGTGELFF.

The rearrangement links TRBV9 to TRBJ2-7; TRBD1 matches at 8 bases. The CDR3 has 17 residues. Germline V gene lookup returns CDR1 SGDLS and CDR2 YYNGEE. V lost 4 bases and J lost 3; bases outside the gene matches: 15. The CDR3 DNA reads as TGTGCCAGCAGCCCCGGTTTTATTAGACAGGGGTTCTACGAGCAGTACTTC. Its protein product is CASSPGFIRQGFYEQYF.

This sequence joins TRBV2 and TRBJ1-1; D is uncertain. Trimming shortened V by 1 base and J by 4 bases, and 7 bases separated the two germline ends. This CDR3 comprises 13 residues. Germline-derived CDR1 and CDR2 are SNHLY and FYNNEI. Written as DNA, the CDR3 is TGTGCCAGCAGTGAAGGTAGGGTCACTGAAGCTTTCTTT. Encoded protein: CASSEGRVTEAFF.

With regard to this clone: A junction end diverges from the germline sequence, so it may reflect a read error. The gene calls are TRBV7-7 and TRBJ2-3, with TRBD2 as a possible D gene (6 bases). The CDR3 has 14 residues. Per the germline V gene, CDR1 is SSHAT and CDR2 is FNYEAQ (reference sequence). The CDR3 bases are TGTGCTAGCAGCCGCGGGATTAGCACAGATACGCAGTATTTT. Its translation is CASSRGISTDTQYF.

The V gene is TRBV7-8, the J gene TRBJ1-1; D is ambiguous. Germline V CDR1 and CDR2: SGHVS, FQNEAQ. The CDR3 runs 12 residues. Trimming shortened V by 5 bases and J by 2 bases, and 6 bases separated the two germline ends. The CDR3 sequence is CASSASNTEAFF. CDR3 nucleotides: TGTGCCAGCAGCGCAAGCAACACTGAAGCTTTCTTT.

V and J are TRBV2 and TRBJ2-1; TRBD2 matches 7 bases. V dropped 2 bases and J dropped 7; count of bases not matched to a gene: 14. Germline V gives CDR1 SNHLY, CDR2 FYNNEI. The CDR3 totals 17 residues. CDR3 sequence reads: CASSESGERGVRNEQFF. The CDR3 bases are TGTGCCAGCAGTGAATCGGGCGAGCGGGGAGTTCGGAATGAGCAGTTCTTC.

V and J are TRBV19 and TRBJ1-4; D gene uncertain. The CDR3 contains 16 residues. Trimming left V 5 bases short and J 0 bases short, with 13 bases between. Germline V gene data show CDR1 as LNHDA and CDR2 as SQIVND (reference sequence). The CDR3 is CASSPRRSATNEKLFF. The CDR3 coding sequence is TGTGCCAGTAGTCCCAGGAGAAGTGCAACTAATGAAAAACTGTTTTTT.

This chain uses TRBV7-2 with TRBJ2-1, with D hard to call. The CDR3 covers 12 residues. Germline CDR1 SGHTA, CDR2 FQGNSA. V was clipped by 5 bases and J by 9 bases, with 11 bases between them. CDR3 DNA sequence: TGTGCCAGCAGCCTGGAAATCGGTGAGCAGTTCTTC. Amino acids: CASSLEIGEQFF.

The rearrangement uses TRBV6-5 and TRBJ1-1; the match to TRBD1 covers 8 bases. The CDR3 runs to 14 residues. The junction had 6 bases not matched to a gene; V was cut back by 5 bases and J by 4 bases. In germline, CDR1 is MNHEY, CDR2 SVGAGI. CDR3 amino acids: CASSDRTGTTEAFF. The CDR3 DNA follows: TGTGCCAGCAGTGATCGGACAGGGACCACTGAAGCTTTCTTT.

V is TRBV14 and J is TRBJ2-1; D might be TRBD1 or TRBD2, each matching 5 bases. This CDR3 region has 14 residues. Trimming cost V 2 bases and J 7 bases, with 12 bases left between them. Germline lookup yields CDR1 SGHDN and CDR2 FVKESK. The CDR3 is CASSQLRGVNEQFF. CDR3 nucleotide sequence: TGTGCCAGCAGCCAACTCCGAGGGGTTAATGAGCAGTTCTTC.

This chain uses TRBV7-2 with TRBJ2-3; no reliable D call. The germline V gene has CDR1 SGHTA and CDR2 FQGNSA. Trimming left V 5 bases short and J 4 bases short, with 7 bases between. CDR3 length equals 12 residues. The CDR3 sequence is CASSPAPDTQYF. The CDR3 DNA reads TGTGCCAGCAGCCCTGCCCCAGATACGCAGTATTTT.

The rearrangement joins TRBV9 to TRBJ2-1; TRBD2 agrees at 9 bases. V shed 3 bases and J 3 bases; nucleotides not matched to a gene: 4. The V gene's germline CDR1 is SGDLS and CDR2 YYNGEE. The CDR3 is 15 residues long. The CDR3 sequence: CASSGELAGYNEQFF. The CDR3 bases are TGTGCCAGCAGCGGAGAACTAGCGGGCTACAATGAGCAGTTCTTC.

The chain joins TRBV11-2 to TRBJ2-5; 7 positions agree with TRBD2. V lost 6 bases and J lost 0; bases outside the gene matches: 7. This CDR3 contains 15 residues. Germline values: CDR1 SGHAT, CDR2 FQNNGV. The CDR3: CASSFGSGDQETQYF. CDR3 in DNA: TGTGCCAGCAGTTTTGGGAGCGGGGACCAAGAGACCCAGTACTTC.

The chain recombines TRBV6-6 with TRBJ1-6, with D hard to call. The CDR3 consists of 16 residues. CDR1 and CDR2 (germline): MNHNY, SVGAGI (reference sequence). Deletions cut 5 bases from V and 7 bases from J, with 18 bases between. The CDR3 spells CASSPISQAGNSPLHF. The CDR3 DNA follows: TGTGCCAGCAGTCCAATCTCCCAGGCGGGGAATTCACCCCTCCACTTT.

V usage is TRBV5-1 and J usage is TRBJ1-4; D not certain. The CDR3 sequence is 15 residues long. The germline V and J ends were trimmed by 0 bases and 5 bases, with 11 bases remaining between them. Germline V CDR1 and CDR2: SGHRS, YFSETQ. Here the CDR3 DNA reads TGCGCCAGCAGCTTGGGCGGAGGGAAGAATGAAAAACTGTTTTTT. Protein product: CASSLGGGKNEKLFF.

This chain connects TRBV28 to TRBJ1-4; 7 bases agree with TRBD1. Germline V gene data show CDR1 as MDHEN and CDR2 as SYDVKM. V shed 4 bases, J shed 8 bases, and the junction held 4 bases outside the gene matches. The CDR3 is made up of 13 amino acids. The CDR3 sequence is CASSSGGREKLFF. The CDR3 DNA follows: TGTGCCAGCAGTTCAGGGGGTCGGGAAAAACTGTTTTTT.

The V and J genes are TRBV19 and TRBJ2-7; weak D call: TRBD2 (5 bases). The CDR3 is 16 residues long. The V gene's germline CDR1 is LNHDA and CDR2 SQIVND (reference sequence). V lost 3 bases, J lost 0 bases, and 15 bases lay in between. The CDR3 DNA reads TGTGCCAGTAGTATGTGGAGCGTTCGGGACTCCTACGAGCAGTACTTC. Residues: CASSMWSVRDSYEQYF.

V gene TRBV29-1 combines with J gene TRBJ1-2; D is possibly TRBD1 (6 bases). CDR1 and CDR2 from the germline V gene are SQVTM and ANQGSEA. CDR3 length: 11 residues. The germline V and J ends were trimmed by 3 bases and 8 bases, with 10 bases remaining between them. Written as DNA, the CDR3 is TGCAGCGTTGAGGGGGCGCTGGGCTACACCTTC. Its translation: CSVEGALGYTF.

This chain connects TRBV5-8 to TRBJ2-1; D is possibly TRBD1 (5 bases). Trimming removed 2 bases from V and 0 bases from J, with 12 bases in between. Germline V gene data show CDR1 as SGHTS and CDR2 as YDEGEE. This CDR3 is 16 amino acids long. Here the CDR3 reads CASSLYRLSSYNEQFF. As DNA, the CDR3 is TGTGCCAGCAGCTTATACAGGTTAAGCTCCTACAATGAGCAGTTCTTC.

The CDR3 is CASRRTTGPAEYGYTF. DNA for the CDR3: TGCGCCAGCAGAAGAACGACTGGGCCGGCGGAATATGGCTACACCTTC. The V call is TRBV4-1, the J call TRBJ1-2; D call uncertain. Germline lookup yields CDR1 MGHRA and CDR2 YSYEKL. V was cut by 6 bases and J by 5 bases, with 22 bases left in between. The CDR3 totals 16 residues.

This rearrangement joins TRBV2 to TRBJ2-1; TRBD2 matches 9 bases. The CDR3 extends over 15 amino acids. The germline V gene has CDR1 SNHLY and CDR2 FYNNEI. V was clipped by 1 base and J by 9 bases; unmatched bases: 7. This CDR3 is CASSEDSGRIGEQFF. The CDR3 coding sequence is TGTGCCAGCAGTGAAGACAGCGGGAGGATCGGTGAGCAGTTCTTC.